The subject of this entry is one T cell receptor beta chain. Authors' analysis steps: Amplification from reference gene primers served as the basis for estimated nucleated cell counts. Repertoires were generated with immunoSEQ multiplex PCR, while TCRdb's copy carries only in-frame clones and drops some. Clone size and V and J calls were adopted from that table, with D and trimming inferred from the DNA. The profile shows hundreds of thousands of clones, 75% to 85% of them singletons. The data were obtained in a study of blood T cell repertoires in COVID-19. Study-level background: Spain, Italy and the United States supplied samples that represented acute and convalescent COVID-19. T cells, B-cell-depleted T cells, or PBMCs provided the cDNA or gDNA that served as material.

The V gene's germline CDR1 is SGHAT and CDR2 FQNNGV. The CDR3 extends over 16 amino acids. The germline V and J ends were trimmed by 1 base and 5 bases, with 18 bases remaining between them. The sequenced sample consisted of peripheral blood. The chain employs TRBV11-2 and TRBJ2-7; a possible D gene is TRBD2 (5 bases). The clonotype was recovered from a man in his fifties or sixties with active or convalescent COVID-19. The CDR3 DNA follows: TGTGCCAGCAGCTTAGGTTCTAGTCTAGCCCCCGACGAGCAGTACTTC. Translated, it gives CASSLGSSLAPDEQYF. The full variable domain, its missing parts supplied by reference TRBV11-2 and TRBJ2-7, is EAGVAQSPRYKIIEKRQSVAFWCNPISGHATLYWYQQILGQGPKLLIQFQNNGVVDDSQLPKDRFSAERLKGVDSTLKIQPAKLEDSAVYLCASSLGSSLAPDEQYFGPGTRLTVT.